This T cell receptor (beta chain) stems from a study of blood T cell repertoires in COVID-19. Study-wide context: Samples of COVID-19 (acute and convalescent) were obtained from the United States, Italy and Spain. The analysed material was cDNA or gDNA that came from T cells, B-cell-depleted T cells, or PBMCs.

In the authors' workflow: Amplification of reference gene primers provided the estimated nucleated cell counts. Assay used: immunoSEQ multiplex PCR; TCRdb lists only in-frame clones, some missing. For V, J and clone size, that table is used; D and trimming come from the DNA. The table includes approximately 270,000 clones, 86% detected once. Germline V gene sequence: CDR1 SGHKS, CDR2 YYEKEE (reference sequence). The length of the CDR3 is 14 residues. Trimming pared 0 bases from V and 7 bases from J, leaving 10 bases between. Only a few counts were recorded for this clone. The sequenced material came from peripheral blood. The clonotype was recovered from a man aged 35 to 55 with active or convalescent COVID-19. This sequence joins TRBV5-5 and TRBJ2-2, with TRBD2 as a possible D gene (6 bases). This CDR3 reads CASSLVGRGGELFF. CDR3 in DNA: TGTGCCAGCAGCTTGGTTGGGCGGGGCGGGGAGCTGTTTTTT.